Listed below are T cell receptor beta chains from one sample, sequenced in a study of blood T cell repertoires in COVID-19. Profiling relied on immunoSEQ multiplex PCR, and the TCRdb table lists in-frame clones only, not all of them. The data hold over 350,000 clones, with approximately 90% observed a single time. The specimen was PBMCs or T cells enriched from blood (not recorded which). Receptor source: a woman between 18 and 30 years old who had recovered from COVID-19. Both conserved end residues are part of each CDR3. The order of the fields is clone size, V gene, J gene, D gene, CDR3 DNA, CDR3 protein. The D gene is left open where the match is weak. For some rows the clone size is stated as once, few or many, or as a class when expanded; others skip it.

abundance: NA; v_gene: TRBV27; j_gene: TRBJ2-5; d_gene: TRBD1; CDR3nt: TGTGCCAGCAGTTTACTCCGACAGGGGAGTTTGGGGACCCAGTACTTC; CDR3aa: CASSLLRQGSLGTQYF
abundance: NA; v_gene: TRBV29-1; j_gene: TRBJ1-2; d_gene: NA; CDR3nt: TGCAGCGTTGAAGATCTCTACAGCTATGGCTACACCTTC; CDR3aa: CSVEDLYSYGYTF
abundance: NA; v_gene: TRBV6-6; j_gene: TRBJ1-3; d_gene: NA; CDR3nt: TGTGCCAGCAGTCGAAAGACACGGATGAGCTCTGGAAACACCATATATTTT; CDR3aa: CASSRKTRMSSGNTIYF
abundance: NA; v_gene: TRBV29-1; j_gene: TRBJ1-2; d_gene: TRBD1; CDR3nt: TGCAGCGTTGGGGACAGTAACGGAGGGGGCTACACCTTC; CDR3aa: CSVGDSNGGGYTF
abundance: NA; v_gene: TRBV14; j_gene: TRBJ1-2; d_gene: NA; CDR3nt: TGTGCCAGCAGCCAGCGGGGGCTGGATGGCTACACCTTC; CDR3aa: CASSQRGLDGYTF
abundance: NA; v_gene: TRBV7-9; j_gene: TRBJ1-2; d_gene: TRBD1; CDR3nt: TGTGCCAGCAGCTTGGGGGACAGGGGGAGGGATGGCTACACCTTC; CDR3aa: CASSLGDRGRDGYTF
abundance: NA; v_gene: TRBV9; j_gene: TRBJ1-2; d_gene: NA; CDR3nt: TGTGCCAGCAGCGTAGCTCCCGGGGACTACTATGGCTACACCTTC; CDR3aa: CASSVAPGDYYGYTF
abundance: NA; v_gene: TRBV27; j_gene: TRBJ2-2; d_gene: TRBD1; CDR3nt: TGTGCCAGCAGCCACCACCCGCAGGGGGCAAGCACCGGGGAGCTGTTTTTT; CDR3aa: CASSHHPQGASTGELFF
abundance: NA; v_gene: TRBV30; j_gene: TRBJ2-5; d_gene: NA; CDR3nt: TGTGCCTGGAGTGGACAGAACCACCAAGAGACCCAGTACTTC; CDR3aa: CAWSGQNHQETQYF
abundance: NA; v_gene: TRBV7-2; j_gene: TRBJ2-7; d_gene: TRBD1; CDR3nt: TGTGCCAGCAGCCCACGGACAGGGCGGCACGAGCAGTACTTC; CDR3aa: CASSPRTGRHEQYF
abundance: NA; v_gene: TRBV11-2; j_gene: TRBJ2-4; d_gene: NA; CDR3nt: TGTGCCAGCAGCTTAACTTCTTCAGGGGTGAACATTCAGTACTTC; CDR3aa: CASSLTSSGVNIQYF
abundance: NA; v_gene: TRBV6-5; j_gene: TRBJ1-5; d_gene: TRBD1; CDR3nt: TGTGCCAGCAGGGGGACAGACAAAAATCAGCCCCAGCATTTT; CDR3aa: CASRGTDKNQPQHF
abundance: NA; v_gene: TRBV11-3; j_gene: TRBJ1-1; d_gene: NA; CDR3nt: TGTGCCAGCAGCTTAGGCAGCGCGACTGAAGCTTTCTTT; CDR3aa: CASSLGSATEAFF
abundance: few; v_gene: TRBV5-6; j_gene: TRBJ1-1; d_gene: TRBD1; CDR3nt: TGTGCCAGCAGCTTGGACAGGGGAATGAACACTGAAGCTTTCTTT; CDR3aa: CASSLDRGMNTEAFF
abundance: NA; v_gene: TRBV19; j_gene: TRBJ1-1; d_gene: NA; CDR3nt: TGTGCCAGTAGTCGCCCGTCGGACACTGAAGCTTTCTTT; CDR3aa: CASSRPSDTEAFF
abundance: NA; v_gene: TRBV3-1/TRBV3-2; j_gene: TRBJ2-1; d_gene: TRBD1; CDR3nt: TGTGCCAGCAGCCGACAGGGCGATTACAATGAGCAGTTCTTC; CDR3aa: CASSRQGDYNEQFF
abundance: NA; v_gene: TRBV5-1; j_gene: TRBJ1-1; d_gene: TRBD1; CDR3nt: TGCGCCAGCAGTGAGGGGGCGGACACTGAAGCTTTCTTT; CDR3aa: CASSEGADTEAFF
abundance: NA; v_gene: TRBV28; j_gene: TRBJ2-7; d_gene: TRBD2; CDR3nt: TGTGCCAGCAGCTACTGGCGGGGGGGATCCCGAGAGCAGTACTTC; CDR3aa: CASSYWRGGSREQYF
abundance: NA; v_gene: TRBV28; j_gene: TRBJ2-7; d_gene: TRBD1; CDR3nt: TGTGCCAGCAGTCCTTTCGGGACAGGGGGAGGGGAGCAGTACTTC; CDR3aa: CASSPFGTGGGEQYF
abundance: NA; v_gene: TRBV10-3; j_gene: TRBJ1-2; d_gene: NA; CDR3nt: TGTGCCATCAGTGAGTTGGGCAATGGCTACACCTTC; CDR3aa: CAISELGNGYTF
abundance: NA; v_gene: TRBV6-6; j_gene: TRBJ2-5; d_gene: TRBD2; CDR3nt: TGTGCCAGCAGTCTCCTTCCGCCGACTAGCGGGGTTGTAGAAGAGACCCAGTACTTC; CDR3aa: CASSLLPPTSGVVEETQYF
abundance: NA; v_gene: TRBV6-1; j_gene: TRBJ1-6; d_gene: NA; CDR3nt: TGTGCCAGCAGTGAAGCACGGTCACCCCTCCACTTT; CDR3aa: CASSEARSPLHF
abundance: NA; v_gene: TRBV27; j_gene: TRBJ1-1; d_gene: TRBD1; CDR3nt: TGTGCCAGTGCGGACAGGGAGGACACTGAAGCTTTCTTT; CDR3aa: CASADREDTEAFF
abundance: NA; v_gene: TRBV6-5; j_gene: TRBJ1-2; d_gene: TRBD1; CDR3nt: TGTGCCAGCAGTTATGACAGGGCTAATGGCTACACCTTC; CDR3aa: CASSYDRANGYTF
abundance: once; v_gene: TRBV12-5; j_gene: TRBJ2-7; d_gene: TRBD1; CDR3nt: TGTGCTAGTGGCCCGACCGGGACAGGGCTCATCTACGAGCAGTACTTC; CDR3aa: CASGPTGTGLIYEQYF
abundance: NA; v_gene: TRBV6-5; j_gene: TRBJ1-2; d_gene: TRBD1; CDR3nt: TGTGCCAGCAGTTTAAAAGGGACAGGGGGCGCGCGGGGCTACACCTTC; CDR3aa: CASSLKGTGGARGYTF
abundance: NA; v_gene: TRBV4-2; j_gene: TRBJ2-7; d_gene: TRBD2; CDR3nt: TGTGCCAGCAGCCAAGTGGGGGGACTAGGGGTTGGGGAGCAGTACTTC; CDR3aa: CASSQVGGLGVGEQYF
abundance: few; v_gene: TRBV10-3; j_gene: TRBJ1-2; d_gene: NA; CDR3nt: TGTGCCAACAAGGGGGATTTGGACTATGGCTACACCTTC; CDR3aa: CANKGDLDYGYTF
abundance: NA; v_gene: TRBV5-6; j_gene: TRBJ1-4; d_gene: TRBD1; CDR3nt: TGTGCCAGCAGCGACGGGACAGAAAAGGAAAAACTGTTTTTT; CDR3aa: CASSDGTEKEKLFF
abundance: NA; v_gene: TRBV18; j_gene: TRBJ1-5; d_gene: NA; CDR3nt: TGTGCCAGCTCACCACCCGGCAGGGGATCGGGCAATCAGCCCCAGCATTTT; CDR3aa: CASSPPGRGSGNQPQHF
abundance: NA; v_gene: TRBV6-2/TRBV6-3; j_gene: TRBJ1-2; d_gene: NA; CDR3nt: TGTGCCAGCAGTTTGGTGACCGGGGGAGCCTATGGCTACACCTTC; CDR3aa: CASSLVTGGAYGYTF
abundance: NA; v_gene: TRBV12-5; j_gene: TRBJ2-2; d_gene: NA; CDR3nt: TGTGCTAGTGGTTTGGGGGCGTCGGAGCTGTTTTTT; CDR3aa: CASGLGASELFF
abundance: NA; v_gene: TRBV13; j_gene: TRBJ2-1; d_gene: NA; CDR3nt: TGTGCCAGCAGCCGTTTTGGGGGCTCAGGAAATGAGCAGTTCTTC; CDR3aa: CASSRFGGSGNEQFF
abundance: NA; v_gene: TRBV11-2; j_gene: TRBJ2-3; d_gene: TRBD2; CDR3nt: TGTGCCGGCAGCTTAGCGGGGGATACGCAGTATTTT; CDR3aa: CAGSLAGDTQYF
abundance: NA; v_gene: TRBV6-2/TRBV6-3; j_gene: TRBJ1-2; d_gene: NA; CDR3nt: TGTGCCAGCAGTTACCCCGGGATTCGTGGCTACACCTTC; CDR3aa: CASSYPGIRGYTF
abundance: few; v_gene: TRBV18; j_gene: TRBJ1-5; d_gene: TRBD1; CDR3nt: TGTGCCAGCTCGCCTGGACAGGGGGCTGGCAATCAGCCCCAGCATTTT; CDR3aa: CASSPGQGAGNQPQHF
abundance: NA; v_gene: TRBV7-9; j_gene: TRBJ1-2; d_gene: NA; CDR3nt: TGTGCCAGCAGCTTAGGCGACGGGGGAGACTATGGCTACACCTTC; CDR3aa: CASSLGDGGDYGYTF
abundance: NA; v_gene: TRBV28; j_gene: TRBJ2-2; d_gene: TRBD1; CDR3nt: TGTGCCAGCAGAGCAGGGGGATTAGTCGGGGAGCTGTTTTTT; CDR3aa: CASRAGGLVGELFF
abundance: NA; v_gene: TRBV18; j_gene: TRBJ1-2; d_gene: NA; CDR3nt: TGTGCCAGCTCACCGGGAGCGACTCCTAACTATGGCTACACCTTC; CDR3aa: CASSPGATPNYGYTF
abundance: NA; v_gene: TRBV6-1; j_gene: TRBJ1-2; d_gene: NA; CDR3nt: TGTGCCAGCAGTGAGACAGGCCTAGCTAACTATGGCTACACCTTC; CDR3aa: CASSETGLANYGYTF
abundance: NA; v_gene: TRBV2; j_gene: TRBJ2-1; d_gene: NA; CDR3nt: TGTGCCAGCAGCCTATTTGGGGCTAGCGCCTACAATGAGCAGTTCTTC; CDR3aa: CASSLFGASAYNEQFF
abundance: NA; v_gene: TRBV6-2/TRBV6-3; j_gene: TRBJ1-6; d_gene: NA; CDR3nt: TGTGCCAGCAGCCGCCGAGGGTTATATAATTCACCCCTCCACTTT; CDR3aa: CASSRRGLYNSPLHF
abundance: NA; v_gene: TRBV27; j_gene: TRBJ2-1; d_gene: TRBD2; CDR3nt: TGTGCCAGCAGCCGGACTAGCGGGGGTTACAATGAGCAGTTCTTC; CDR3aa: CASSRTSGGYNEQFF
abundance: NA; v_gene: TRBV19; j_gene: TRBJ2-1; d_gene: TRBD1; CDR3nt: TGTGCCAGTAGTGTCTCCCCCGGGACAGGGGACGAGGGGCAGTTCTTC; CDR3aa: CASSVSPGTGDEGQFF
abundance: NA; v_gene: TRBV2; j_gene: TRBJ1-1; d_gene: TRBD1; CDR3nt: TGTGCCAGCAGTCGACAGGGGGCCCACACTGAAGCTTTCTTT; CDR3aa: CASSRQGAHTEAFF
abundance: NA; v_gene: TRBV4-1; j_gene: TRBJ2-7; d_gene: NA; CDR3nt: TGCGCCAGCAGCCAAACAGGTACCTACGAGCAGTACTTC; CDR3aa: CASSQTGTYEQYF
abundance: NA; v_gene: TRBV19; j_gene: TRBJ1-1; d_gene: NA; CDR3nt: TGTGCCAGCCGGGGGTCCCAGGGAAACACTGAAGCTTTCTTT; CDR3aa: CASRGSQGNTEAFF
abundance: NA; v_gene: TRBV10-3; j_gene: TRBJ2-1; d_gene: NA; CDR3nt: TGTGCCATCAGTGAGGGTAGGGGTGAGCAGTTCTTC; CDR3aa: CAISEGRGEQFF
abundance: NA; v_gene: TRBV5-1; j_gene: TRBJ1-1; d_gene: TRBD1; CDR3nt: TGCGCCAGCAGCTTGGACCAGACAGGGAAGCGAGCTTTCTTT; CDR3aa: CASSLDQTGKRAFF
abundance: few; v_gene: TRBV7-9; j_gene: TRBJ2-7; d_gene: TRBD2; CDR3nt: TGTGCCAGCAGCTTTGCGGGGGGAGCCTACGAGCAGTACTTC; CDR3aa: CASSFAGGAYEQYF
abundance: NA; v_gene: TRBV2; j_gene: TRBJ2-7; d_gene: TRBD1; CDR3nt: TGTGCCAGCGGTCAGACTTTCCGGGACAGGGATACCCACGAGCAGTACTTC; CDR3aa: CASGQTFRDRDTHEQYF